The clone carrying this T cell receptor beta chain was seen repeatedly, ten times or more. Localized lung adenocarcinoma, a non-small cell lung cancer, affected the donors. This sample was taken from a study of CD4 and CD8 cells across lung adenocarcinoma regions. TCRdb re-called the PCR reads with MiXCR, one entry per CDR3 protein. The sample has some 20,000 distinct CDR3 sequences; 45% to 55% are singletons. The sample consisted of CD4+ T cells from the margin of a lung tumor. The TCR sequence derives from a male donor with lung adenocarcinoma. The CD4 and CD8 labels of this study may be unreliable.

The CDR3 sequence is CAISTGQGTTDTQYF. The DNA of the CDR3 is TGTGCCATCAGTACGGGACAGGGGACAACAGATACGCAGTATTTT. This chain joins TRBV10-3 and TRBJ2-3; 10 bases agree with TRBD1. Germline lookup yields CDR1 ENHRY and CDR2 SYGVKD. Losses at the gene ends were 5 bases for V and 3 bases for J; bases not matched to a gene: 5. This CDR3 region has 15 residues.